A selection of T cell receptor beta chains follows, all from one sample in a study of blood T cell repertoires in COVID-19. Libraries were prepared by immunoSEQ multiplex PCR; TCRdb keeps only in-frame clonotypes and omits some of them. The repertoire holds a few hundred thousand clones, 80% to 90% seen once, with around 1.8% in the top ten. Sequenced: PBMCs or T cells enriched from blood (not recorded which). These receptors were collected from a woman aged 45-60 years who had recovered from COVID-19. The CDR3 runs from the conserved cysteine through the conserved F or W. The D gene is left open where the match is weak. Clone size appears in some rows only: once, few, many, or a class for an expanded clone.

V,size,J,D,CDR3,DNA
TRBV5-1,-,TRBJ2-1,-,CASSLEGGEQFF,TGCGCCAGCAGCTTGGAAGGGGGTGAGCAGTTCTTC
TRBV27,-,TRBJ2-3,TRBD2,CASMREGTGTQYF,TGTGCCAGCATGCGGGAGGGCACAGGTACGCAGTATTTT
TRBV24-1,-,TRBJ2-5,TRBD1,CATSGDSQETQYF,TGTGCCACCAGTGGGGACAGTCAAGAGACCCAGTACTTC
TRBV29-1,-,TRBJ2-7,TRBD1,CSVASTGGAYEQYF,TGCAGCGTTGCCTCGACAGGGGGGGCCTACGAGCAGTACTTC
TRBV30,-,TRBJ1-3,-,CAWNTIRELWGNTIYF,TGTGCCTGGAACACTATCAGGGAACTCTGGGGAAACACCATATATTTT
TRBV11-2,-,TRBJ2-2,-,CASRSNTGELFF,TGTGCCAGCCGGTCGAACACCGGGGAGCTGTTTTTT
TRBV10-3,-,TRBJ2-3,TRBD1,CAIREPGQGSGDTQYF,TGTGCCATCAGGGAGCCGGGACAGGGTTCGGGAGATACGCAGTATTTT
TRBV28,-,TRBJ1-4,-,CASSHNRGDEKLFF,TGTGCCAGCAGTCACAATAGAGGCGATGAAAAACTGTTTTTT
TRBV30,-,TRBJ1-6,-,CAWSVASPLHF,TGTGCCTGGAGTGTAGCCTCACCCCTCCACTTT
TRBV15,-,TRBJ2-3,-,CATSRVRDSRTDTQYF,TGTGCCACCAGCAGAGTTCGAGACAGCCGCACAGATACGCAGTATTTT
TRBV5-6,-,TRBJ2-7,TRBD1,CASSLVGTGGDEQYF,TGTGCCAGCAGCTTGGTTGGGACAGGGGGCGACGAGCAGTACTTC
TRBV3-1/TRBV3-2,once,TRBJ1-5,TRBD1,CASSQDTIPGQGNQPQHF,TGTGCCAGCAGCCAAGACACCATCCCTGGACAGGGCAATCAGCCCCAGCATTTT
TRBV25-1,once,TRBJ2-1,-,CASSEYGGGLNEQFF,TGTGCCAGCAGTGAATATGGGGGAGGCCTCAATGAGCAGTTCTTC
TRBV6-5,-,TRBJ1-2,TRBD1,CASSPGQGARNGYTF,TGTGCCAGCAGTCCAGGGCAGGGGGCGAGGAATGGCTACACCTTC
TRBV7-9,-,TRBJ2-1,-,CASSQWSTSHNHNEQFF,TGTGCCAGCAGCCAATGGTCCACTAGCCATAACCACAATGAGCAGTTCTTC
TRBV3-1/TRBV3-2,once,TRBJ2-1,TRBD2,CASSRTGTSGYNEQFF,TGTGCCAGCAGCCGTACCGGGACTAGCGGGTACAATGAGCAGTTCTTC
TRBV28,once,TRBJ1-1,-,CASSFSAGGVAFF,TGTGCCAGCAGTTTTAGCGCGGGTGGGGTGGCTTTCTTT
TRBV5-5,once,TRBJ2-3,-,CASSHRSTDTQYF,TGTGCCAGCAGCCACAGGAGCACAGATACGCAGTATTTT
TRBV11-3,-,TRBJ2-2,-,CASSLVGGNTGELFF,TGTGCCAGCAGCTTAGTGGGGGGGAACACCGGGGAGCTGTTTTTT
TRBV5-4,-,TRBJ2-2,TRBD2,CASSLGTSGSRNTGELFF,TGTGCCAGCAGCTTGGGGACTAGCGGGAGTCGGAACACCGGGGAGCTGTTTTTT
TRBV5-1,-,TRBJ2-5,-,CASSLTGTRASQETQYF,TGCGCCAGCAGCTTGACCGGGACACGCGCTTCCCAAGAGACCCAGTACTTC
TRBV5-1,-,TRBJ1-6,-,CASSLTARYNSPLHF,TGCGCCAGCAGCTTGACAGCCCGCTATAATTCACCCCTCCACTTT
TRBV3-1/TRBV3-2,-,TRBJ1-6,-,CASSQGSLYNSPLHF,TGTGCCAGCAGCCAGGGCTCTCTCTATAATTCACCCCTCCACTTT
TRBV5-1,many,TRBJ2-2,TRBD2,CASSRPTSGRAGTGELFF,TGCGCCAGCAGCCGACCAACTAGCGGGAGGGCAGGCACCGGGGAGCTGTTTTTT